Reported below is one T cell receptor (beta chain). The entry originates in a study of T cell responses to AZD1222 COVID-19 vaccine. Profiled with immunoSEQ multiplex PCR; TCRdb holds only in-frame clones, not every one. The table lists 120,000 to 150,000 clones, around 88% of them singletons. The receptor's source is an adult in good health. The source material was peripheral blood, sampled on day 0 of AZD1222 vaccination.

CDR3 amino acids: CASSGRGVGVSEQFF. The DNA for the CDR3 is TGTGCCAGCAGTGGCCGAGGGGTAGGGGTAAGTGAGCAGTTCTTC. The chain carries TRBV6-6 and TRBJ2-1, with D possibly called TRBD1 or TRBD2 (5 bases each). This CDR3 region has 15 residues. Germline-derived CDR1 and CDR2 are MNHNY and SVGAGI (reference sequence). Trimming cost V 5 bases and J 9 bases, with 20 bases left between them.